This T cell receptor beta chain originates from a study of shared clonotypes between healthy human individuals. A 200 ng quantity of DNA, roughly 29,000 T cell genomes, went into the sorted-subset replicate PCRs. Sequenced by immunoSEQ multiplex PCR; TCRdb stores in-frame clones only, minus some. The table records approximately 530,000 clones, 90% to 96% of them present only once. The CDR3 has 16 amino acids. V lost 2 bases and J 6 bases, leaving 17 bases between the germline ends. In germline, CDR1 is KGHSH, CDR2 LQKENI. The source is a woman aged 25 to 39 in good health. The material sequenced was naive CD4+ T cells sorted from blood. Noted subset: CD45RA+ positively selected. The gene calls are TRBV18 and TRBJ1-5; D gene uncertain. DNA of the CDR3: TGTGCCAGCTCACCATCACCGTCCGGACCCGGTCAGCCCCAGCATTTT. It yields the protein CASSPSPSGPGQPQHF.